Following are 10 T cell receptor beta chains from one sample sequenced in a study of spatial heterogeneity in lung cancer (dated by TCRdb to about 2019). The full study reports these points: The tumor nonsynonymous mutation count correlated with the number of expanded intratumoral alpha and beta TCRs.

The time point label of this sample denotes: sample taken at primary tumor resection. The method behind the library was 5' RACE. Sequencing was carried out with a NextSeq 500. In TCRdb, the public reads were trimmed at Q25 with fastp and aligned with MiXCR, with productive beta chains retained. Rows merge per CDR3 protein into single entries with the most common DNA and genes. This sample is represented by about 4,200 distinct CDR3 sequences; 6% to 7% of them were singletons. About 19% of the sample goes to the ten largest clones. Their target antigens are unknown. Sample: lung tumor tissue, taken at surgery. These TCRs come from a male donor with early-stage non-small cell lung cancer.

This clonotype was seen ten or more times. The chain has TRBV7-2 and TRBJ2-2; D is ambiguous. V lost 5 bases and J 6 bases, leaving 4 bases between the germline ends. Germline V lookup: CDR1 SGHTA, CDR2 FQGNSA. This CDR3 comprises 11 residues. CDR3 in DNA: TGTGCCAGCAGCCGTTCCGGGGAGCTGTTTTTT. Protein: CASSRSGELFF. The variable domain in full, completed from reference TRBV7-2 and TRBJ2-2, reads GAGVSQSPSNKVTEKGKDVELRCDPISGHTALYWYRQSLGQGLEFLIYFQGNSAPDKSGLPSDRFSAERTGGSVSTLTIQRTQQEDSAVYLCASSRSGELFFGEGSRLTVL.

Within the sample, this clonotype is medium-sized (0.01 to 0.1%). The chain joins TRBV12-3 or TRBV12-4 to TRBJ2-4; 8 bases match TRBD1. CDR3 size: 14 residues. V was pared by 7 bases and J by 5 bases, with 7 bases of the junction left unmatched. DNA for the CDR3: TGTGCCAGCACCTGGGGCAGGGGGCAAAACATTCAGTACTTC. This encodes CASTWGRGQNIQYF.

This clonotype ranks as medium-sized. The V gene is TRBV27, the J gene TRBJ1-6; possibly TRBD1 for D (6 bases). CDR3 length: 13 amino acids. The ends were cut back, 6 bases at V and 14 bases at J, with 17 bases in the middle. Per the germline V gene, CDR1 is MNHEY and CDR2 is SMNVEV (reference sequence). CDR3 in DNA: TGTGCCAGCAGCTCCTCCCTGAGGGGGACCCTCCACTTT. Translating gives CASSSSLRGTLHF.

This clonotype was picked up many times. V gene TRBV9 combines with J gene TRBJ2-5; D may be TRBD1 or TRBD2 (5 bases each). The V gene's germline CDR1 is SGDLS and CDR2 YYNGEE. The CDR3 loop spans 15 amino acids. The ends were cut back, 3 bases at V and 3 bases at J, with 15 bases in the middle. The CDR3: CASSAWQGAKETQYF. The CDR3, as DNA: TGTGCCAGCAGCGCGTGGCAGGGAGCTAAAGAGACCCAGTACTTC.

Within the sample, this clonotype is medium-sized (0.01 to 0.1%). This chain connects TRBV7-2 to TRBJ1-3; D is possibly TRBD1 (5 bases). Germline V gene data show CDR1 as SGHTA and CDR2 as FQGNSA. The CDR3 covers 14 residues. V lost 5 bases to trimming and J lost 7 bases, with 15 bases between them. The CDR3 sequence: CASSPWVGENTIYF. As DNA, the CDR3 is TGTGCCAGCAGCCCTTGGGTAGGGGAGAACACCATATATTTT.

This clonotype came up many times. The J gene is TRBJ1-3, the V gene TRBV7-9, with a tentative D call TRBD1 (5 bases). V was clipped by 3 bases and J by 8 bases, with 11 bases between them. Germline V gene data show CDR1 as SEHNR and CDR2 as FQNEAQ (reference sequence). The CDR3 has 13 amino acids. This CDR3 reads CASSFIVGDTIYF. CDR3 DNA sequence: TGTGCCAGCAGCTTCATAGTGGGGGACACCATATATTTT.

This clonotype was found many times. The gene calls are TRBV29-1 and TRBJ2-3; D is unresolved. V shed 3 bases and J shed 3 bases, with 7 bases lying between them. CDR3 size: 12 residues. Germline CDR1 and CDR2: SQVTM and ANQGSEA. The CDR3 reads CSVDLGTDTQYF. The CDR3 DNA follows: TGCAGCGTTGATCTGGGGACAGATACGCAGTATTTT.

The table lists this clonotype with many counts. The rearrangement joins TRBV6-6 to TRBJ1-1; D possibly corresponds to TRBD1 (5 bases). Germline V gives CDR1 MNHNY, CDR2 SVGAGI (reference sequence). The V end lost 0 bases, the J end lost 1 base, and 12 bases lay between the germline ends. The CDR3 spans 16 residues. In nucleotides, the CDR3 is TGTGCCAGCAGTTACTCGAAGGGGCCGGGGAACACTGAAGCTTTCTTT. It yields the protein CASSYSKGPGNTEAFF.

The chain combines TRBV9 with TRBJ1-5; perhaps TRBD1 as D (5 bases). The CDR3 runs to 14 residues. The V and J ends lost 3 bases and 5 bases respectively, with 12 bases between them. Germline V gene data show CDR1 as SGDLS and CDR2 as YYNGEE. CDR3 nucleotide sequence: TGTGCCAGCAGCGCTGGGGGAGAGTATCAGCCCCAGCATTTT. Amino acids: CASSAGGEYQPQHF.

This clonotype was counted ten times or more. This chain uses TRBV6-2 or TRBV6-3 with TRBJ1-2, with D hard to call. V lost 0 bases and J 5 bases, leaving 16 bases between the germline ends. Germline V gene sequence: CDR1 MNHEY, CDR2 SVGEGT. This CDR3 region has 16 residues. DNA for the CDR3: TGTGCCAGCAGTTACTCGACGAGGACGGCGGATTATGGCTACACCTTC. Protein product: CASSYSTRTADYGYTF.